This is a list of T cell receptor beta chains from one sample in a study of T cell repertoires and HLA-DP antigens. Only in-frame clones appear in the TCRdb table, and some are missing; sequencing was by immunoSEQ multiplex PCR. The table lists some 4,000 clones, less than 85% of them singletons. The sample taken for sequencing was CD137- CD4+ T cells from cultured PBMCs. The receptors derive from a woman between 18 and 29 years old in good health and CMV-seronegative. CDR3s include the opening cysteine and the closing phenylalanine or tryptophan. The D gene is left open where the match is weak. Only part of the rows carry a size: once, few, many, or a class if the clone is expanded.

d_call	j_call	clone_size	v_call	cdr3_nt	cdr3_aa
.	TRBJ2-2	.	TRBV10-3	TGTGCCATCAGTCAGGGGTCGAACACCGGGGAGCTGTTTTTT	CAISQGSNTGELFF
.	TRBJ1-2	.	TRBV4-2	TGTGCCAGCAGCCAAGTAGTGGACATTGCCAACTATGGCTACACCTTC	CASSQVVDIANYGYTF
TRBD1	TRBJ2-1	few	TRBV19	TGTGCCAGTAGTCTCGGACAGGGAAACCCTTTAGATGAGCAGTTCTTC	CASSLGQGNPLDEQFF
TRBD1	TRBJ1-5	.	TRBV7-2	TGTGCCAGCAGCTTAGGCCGCGGGACAGGGAACAATCAGCCCCAGCATTTT	CASSLGRGTGNNQPQHF
.	TRBJ1-1	.	TRBV15	TGTGCCACCAGCAGAGACCTTTACACTGAAGCTTTCTTT	CATSRDLYTEAFF
TRBD2	TRBJ2-2	.	TRBV28	TGTGCCAGCAGTTTTTGGGGGGGAAGAAACACCGGGGAGCTGTTTTTT	CASSFWGGRNTGELFF
.	TRBJ1-2	few	TRBV19	TGTGCCAGTAGTCCTAGGAGCAGGGGTGGATATGGCTACACCTTC	CASSPRSRGGYGYTF
TRBD2	TRBJ2-6	once	TRBV13	TGTGCCAGCAGCTTATCTCTAGCGGCTGGGGCCAACGTCCTGACTTTC	CASSLSLAAGANVLTF
.	TRBJ1-1	.	TRBV29-1	TGCAGCGTTAGGACAGTCATGAACACTGAAGCTTTCTTT	CSVRTVMNTEAFF
.	TRBJ1-5	.	TRBV7-2	TGTGCCAGCAGCCTACGAGGACGTCAGCCCCAGCATTTT	CASSLRGRQPQHF
.	TRBJ1-1	.	TRBV18	TGTGCCAGCTCACCATCTGACGGTAACACTGAAGCTTTCTTT	CASSPSDGNTEAFF
TRBD1	TRBJ1-1	.	TRBV30	TGTGCCTGGAGACAGGGGGCGCCAGGGTCTGAAGCTTTCTTT	CAWRQGAPGSEAFF
.	TRBJ1-1	.	TRBV5-6	TGTGCCAGCAGCTCCGTCGGGACACCAAACACTGAAGCTTTCTTT	CASSSVGTPNTEAFF
.	TRBJ2-1	.	TRBV25-1	TGTGCCAGCAGTCGACAGGCCTCCGGATACAATGAGCAGTTCTTC	CASSRQASGYNEQFF
.	TRBJ2-5	few	TRBV10-3	TGTGCCATCAGTGGTGGGGGACAAGTTGATACCCAGTACTTC	CAISGGGQVDTQYF
.	TRBJ1-6	.	TRBV18	TGTGCCAGCTCACTCTTTACCCCGGACAGTGGGTATAATTCACCCCTCCACTTT	CASSLFTPDSGYNSPLHF
TRBD1	TRBJ2-5	.	TRBV7-8	TGTGCCAGCAGCCAGGACAGGGATGAGACCCAGTACTTC	CASSQDRDETQYF
.	TRBJ1-1	.	TRBV19	TGTGCCAGTAGTATAGAGATGGCCAGGGGTTTGGCTTTCTTT	CASSIEMARGLAFF
.	TRBJ1-1	.	TRBV14	TGTGCCAGCAGCCTCAGGCCGGGGGTCACTGAAGCTTTCTTT	CASSLRPGVTEAFF
.	TRBJ2-3	few	TRBV7-9	TGTGCCAGCAGCTTCCAGTGGAGGGATACGCAGTATTTT	CASSFQWRDTQYF
.	TRBJ2-2	.	TRBV5-6	TGTGCCAGCAGCTTGGTGGGACCAAACACCGGGGAGCTGTTTTTT	CASSLVGPNTGELFF
.	TRBJ2-2	.	TRBV4-1	TGCGCCAGCAGCGCCACGGTAGGGGCTAACACCGGGGAGCTGTTTTTT	CASSATVGANTGELFF
.	TRBJ1-2	.	TRBV19	TGTGCCAGTAGTAGGGTACAGTCTTCCGGCTACACCTTC	CASSRVQSSGYTF
TRBD2	TRBJ2-7	few	TRBV10-2	TGCGCCACCAGACTAGCGGGAGGAACCACCTACGAGCAGTACTTC	CATRLAGGTTYEQYF
.	TRBJ1-2	.	TRBV28	TGTGCCAGCAGTTTATTTGTGTTGAGGAGGGGGGACTATGGCTACACCTTC	CASSLFVLRRGDYGYTF
TRBD1	TRBJ2-1	few	TRBV6-1	TGTGCCAGCAGTGGTAGACAGGGATACAATGAGCAGTTCTTC	CASSGRQGYNEQFF
.	TRBJ2-6	.	TRBV7-8	TGTGCCAGCAGCAGACCACAAAGTCGGGCCAACGTCCTGACTTTC	CASSRPQSRANVLTF
.	TRBJ2-7	.	TRBV10-2	TGCGCCAGCAGTGAGTCGGACACTGGGACCTACGAGCAGTACTTC	CASSESDTGTYEQYF
.	TRBJ2-6	.	TRBV6-5	TGTGCCAGCTCCCCCACTGGGGCCAACGTCCTGACTTTC	CASSPTGANVLTF
TRBD2	TRBJ2-3	.	TRBV19	TGTGCCAGTAGTATAGGTCGACTAGCGGGTTCCACAGATACGCAGTATTTT	CASSIGRLAGSTDTQYF
TRBD1	TRBJ1-1	.	TRBV2	TGTGCCAGCATGATGACAGGGGCCATGAACACTGAAGCTTTCTTT	CASMMTGAMNTEAFF
.	TRBJ1-1	once	TRBV19	TGTGCCAGTAGAACCTATCAGGGAAAAGACACTGAAGCTTTCTTT	CASRTYQGKDTEAFF
TRBD2	TRBJ2-2	.	TRBV19	TGTGCCAGTAGTCCTCGGACTAGCCCCCCCGGGGAGCTGTTTTTT	CASSPRTSPPGELFF
TRBD2	TRBJ2-7	.	TRBV27	TGTGCCAGCAGTGCCGCCGGGACTAGCGGGAGTCGGTACGAGCAGTACTTC	CASSAAGTSGSRYEQYF
.	TRBJ1-5	once	TRBV28	TGTGCCAGCAGTTTACCCAGGGCGGGAAATCAGCCCCAGCATTTT	CASSLPRAGNQPQHF
TRBD2	TRBJ2-7	.	TRBV11-2	TGTACCAGCAGCTTAGGGGGGGCTAGCGGGAACCTATACGAGCAGTACTTC	CTSSLGGASGNLYEQYF
TRBD1	TRBJ1-1	.	TRBV5-6	TGTGCCAGCAGCTACGGACAGGGGGCGCGTTTTGACACTGAAGCTTTCTTT	CASSYGQGARFDTEAFF
.	TRBJ1-5	.	TRBV10-3	TGTGCCACCCGAGGCGCGGACCAGCCCCAGCATTTT	CATRGADQPQHF
.	TRBJ1-1	once	TRBV10-3	TGTGCCATCAGAGGTCTTCCGAACACTGAAGCTTTCTTT	CAIRGLPNTEAFF
TRBD1	TRBJ1-5	few	TRBV2	TGTGCCAGCGGACCGGGACAGGGCTATCAGCCCCAGCATTTT	CASGPGQGYQPQHF
.	TRBJ1-1	few	TRBV9	TGTGCCAGCAGTGTAAACACAGGGCTCAACACTGAAGCTTTCTTT	CASSVNTGLNTEAFF
.	TRBJ2-2	few	TRBV18	TGTGCCAGCTCACGAATCTGGGGCACCGGGGAGCTGTTTTTT	CASSRIWGTGELFF